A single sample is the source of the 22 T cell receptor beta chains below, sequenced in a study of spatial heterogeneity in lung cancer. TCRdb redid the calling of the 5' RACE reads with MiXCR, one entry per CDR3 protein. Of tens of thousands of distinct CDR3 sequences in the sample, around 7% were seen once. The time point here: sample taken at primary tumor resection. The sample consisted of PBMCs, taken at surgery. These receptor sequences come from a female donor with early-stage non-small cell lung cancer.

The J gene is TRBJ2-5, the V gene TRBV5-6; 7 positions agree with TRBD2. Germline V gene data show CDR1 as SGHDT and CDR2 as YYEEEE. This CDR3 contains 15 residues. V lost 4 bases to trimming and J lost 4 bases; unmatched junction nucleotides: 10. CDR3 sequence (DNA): TGTGCCAGCAGCCCCCTCCGCAGGGAGGGAGAGACCCAGTACTTC. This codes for CASSPLRREGETQYF.

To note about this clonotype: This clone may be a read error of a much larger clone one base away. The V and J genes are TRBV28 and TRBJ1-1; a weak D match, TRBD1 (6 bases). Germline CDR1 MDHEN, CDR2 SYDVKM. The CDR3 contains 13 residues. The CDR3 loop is CVSNGQMNTEAFF. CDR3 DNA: TGTGTCAGCAACGGACAGATGAACACTGAAGCTTTCTTT.

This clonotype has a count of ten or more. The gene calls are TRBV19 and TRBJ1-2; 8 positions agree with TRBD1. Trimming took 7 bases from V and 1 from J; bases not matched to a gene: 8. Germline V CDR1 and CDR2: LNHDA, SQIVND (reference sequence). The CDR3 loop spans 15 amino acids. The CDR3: CASTPGTGVNYGYTF. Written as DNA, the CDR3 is TGTGCCAGTACCCCCGGGACAGGCGTTAACTATGGCTACACCTTC.

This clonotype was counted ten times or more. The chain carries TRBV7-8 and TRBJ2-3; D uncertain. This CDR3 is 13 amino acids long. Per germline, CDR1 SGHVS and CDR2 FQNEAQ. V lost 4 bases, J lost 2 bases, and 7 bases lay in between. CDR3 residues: CASSWKNTDTQYF. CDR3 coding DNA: TGTGCCAGCAGCTGGAAAAACACAGATACGCAGTATTTT.

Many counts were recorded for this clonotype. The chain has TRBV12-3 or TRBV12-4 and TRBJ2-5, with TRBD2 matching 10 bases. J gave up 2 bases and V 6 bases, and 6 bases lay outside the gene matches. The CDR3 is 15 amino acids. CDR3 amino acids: CASRSLAGAQETQYF. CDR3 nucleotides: TGTGCCAGCAGATCCCTAGCGGGGGCGCAAGAGACCCAGTACTTC.

As DNA, the CDR3 is TGCGCCAGCAGCTTTTCTCAGCACTACGAGCAGTACTTC. Its protein product is CASSFSQHYEQYF. The rearrangement joins TRBV5-1 to TRBJ2-7, with D hard to call. The CDR3 is 13 residues long. Germline-derived CDR1 and CDR2 are SGHRS and YFSETQ. V shed 2 bases and J shed 3 bases, with 9 bases lying between them.

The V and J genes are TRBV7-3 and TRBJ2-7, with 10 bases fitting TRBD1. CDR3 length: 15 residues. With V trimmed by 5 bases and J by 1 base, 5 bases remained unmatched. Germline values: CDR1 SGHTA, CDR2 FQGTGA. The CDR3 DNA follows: TGTGCCAGCAGCCAGGGACAGGGGCTTTCCTACGAGCAGTACTTC. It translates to CASSQGQGLSYEQYF.

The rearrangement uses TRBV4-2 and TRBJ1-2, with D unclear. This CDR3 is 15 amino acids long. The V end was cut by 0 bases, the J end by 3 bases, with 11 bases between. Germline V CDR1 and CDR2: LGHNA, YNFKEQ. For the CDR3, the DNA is TGTGCCAGCAGCCAAGAACAAGGGCAGTACTATGGCTACACCTTC. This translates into CASSQEQGQYYGYTF.

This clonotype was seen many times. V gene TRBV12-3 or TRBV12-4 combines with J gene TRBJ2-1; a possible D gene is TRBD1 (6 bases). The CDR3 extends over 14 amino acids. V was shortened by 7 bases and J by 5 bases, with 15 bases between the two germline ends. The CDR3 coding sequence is TGTGCCAGCATCCTCGGGACAATGAACAATGAGCAGTTCTTC. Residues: CASILGTMNNEQFF.

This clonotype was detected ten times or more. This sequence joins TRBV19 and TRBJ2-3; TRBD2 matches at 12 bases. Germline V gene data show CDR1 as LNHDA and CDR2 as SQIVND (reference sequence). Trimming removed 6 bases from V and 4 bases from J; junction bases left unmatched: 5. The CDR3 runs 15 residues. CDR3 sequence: CASRPASGGADTQYF. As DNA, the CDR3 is TGTGCCAGTAGACCGGCTAGCGGGGGGGCAGATACGCAGTATTTT.

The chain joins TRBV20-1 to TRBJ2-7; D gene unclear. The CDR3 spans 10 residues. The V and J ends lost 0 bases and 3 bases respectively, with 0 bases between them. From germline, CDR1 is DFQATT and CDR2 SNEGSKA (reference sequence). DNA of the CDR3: TGCAGTGCTAGAGACTACGAGCAGTACTTC. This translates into CSARDYEQYF.

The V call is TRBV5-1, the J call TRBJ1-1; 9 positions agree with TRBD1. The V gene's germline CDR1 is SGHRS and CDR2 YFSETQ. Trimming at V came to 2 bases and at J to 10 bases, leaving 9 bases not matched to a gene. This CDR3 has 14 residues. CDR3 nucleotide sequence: TGCGCCAGCAGCTTATTACAGGGGGCCTTAGGAGCTTTCTTT. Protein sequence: CASSLLQGALGAFF.

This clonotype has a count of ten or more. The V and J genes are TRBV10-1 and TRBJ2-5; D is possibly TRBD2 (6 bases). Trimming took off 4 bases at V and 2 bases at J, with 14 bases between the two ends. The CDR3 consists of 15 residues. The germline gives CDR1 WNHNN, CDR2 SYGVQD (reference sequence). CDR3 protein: CASSGLGSGQETQYF. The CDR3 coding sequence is TGCGCCAGCAGTGGCCTGGGAAGCGGGCAAGAGACCCAGTACTTC.

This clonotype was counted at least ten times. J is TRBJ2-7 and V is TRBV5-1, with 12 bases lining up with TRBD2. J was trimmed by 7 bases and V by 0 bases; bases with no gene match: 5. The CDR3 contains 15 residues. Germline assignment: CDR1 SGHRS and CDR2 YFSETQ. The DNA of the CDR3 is TGCGCCAGCAGCTTGGCCGGACTAGCGGGGCAAGAGCAGTACTTC. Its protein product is CASSLAGLAGQEQYF.

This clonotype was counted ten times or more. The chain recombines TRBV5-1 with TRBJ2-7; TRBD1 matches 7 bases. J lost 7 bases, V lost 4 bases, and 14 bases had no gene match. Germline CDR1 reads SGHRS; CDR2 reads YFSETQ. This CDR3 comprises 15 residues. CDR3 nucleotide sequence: TGCGCCAGCAGCCCGGCCGGGACAGCAATACGGGAGCAGTACTTC. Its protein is CASSPAGTAIREQYF.

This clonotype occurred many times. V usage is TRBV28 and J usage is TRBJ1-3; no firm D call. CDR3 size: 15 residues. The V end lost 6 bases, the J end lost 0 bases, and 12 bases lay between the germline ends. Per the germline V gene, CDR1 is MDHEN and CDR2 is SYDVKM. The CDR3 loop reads CASSLVALSGNTIYF. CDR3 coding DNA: TGTGCCAGCAGCCTCGTGGCGCTCTCTGGAAACACCATATATTTT.

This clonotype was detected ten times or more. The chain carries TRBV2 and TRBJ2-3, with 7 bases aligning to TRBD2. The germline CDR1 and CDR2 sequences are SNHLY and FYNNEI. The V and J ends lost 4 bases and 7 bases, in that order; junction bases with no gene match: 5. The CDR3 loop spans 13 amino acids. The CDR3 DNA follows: TGTGCCAGCAGTGCAGAGCGGGGTTATACGCAGTATTTT. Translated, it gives CASSAERGYTQYF.

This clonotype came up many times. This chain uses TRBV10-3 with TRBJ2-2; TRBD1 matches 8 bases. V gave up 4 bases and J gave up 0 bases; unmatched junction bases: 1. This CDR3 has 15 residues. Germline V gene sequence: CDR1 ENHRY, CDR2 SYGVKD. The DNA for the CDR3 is TGTGCCATCAGTGCCAGGGGGCCGAACACCGGGGAGCTGTTTTTT. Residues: CAISARGPNTGELFF.

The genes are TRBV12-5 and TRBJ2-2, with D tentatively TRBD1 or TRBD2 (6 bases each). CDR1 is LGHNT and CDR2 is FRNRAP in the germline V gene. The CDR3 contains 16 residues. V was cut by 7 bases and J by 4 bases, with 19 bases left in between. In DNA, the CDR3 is TGTGCTAGTGTCCCCGCCGGGGGCGCGGTCACCGGGGAGCTGTTTTTT. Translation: CASVPAGGAVTGELFF. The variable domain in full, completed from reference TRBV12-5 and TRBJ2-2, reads DARVTQTPRHKVTEMGQEVTMRCQPILGHNTVFWYRQTMMQGLELLAYFRNRAPLDDSGMPKDRFSAEMPDATLATLKIQPSEPRDSAVYFCASVPAGGAVTGELFFGEGSRLTVL.

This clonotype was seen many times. The CDR3 loop reads CASSEKQFSREQYF. In DNA form, the CDR3 reads TGTGCCAGCAGTGAAAAGCAGTTTTCCCGTGAGCAGTACTTC. The rearrangement joins TRBV6-1 to TRBJ2-7; D not resolved. The CDR3 sequence is 14 residues long. Trimming stripped 2 bases from V and 7 bases from J, with 15 bases between. Germline V lookup: CDR1 MNHNS, CDR2 SASEGT.

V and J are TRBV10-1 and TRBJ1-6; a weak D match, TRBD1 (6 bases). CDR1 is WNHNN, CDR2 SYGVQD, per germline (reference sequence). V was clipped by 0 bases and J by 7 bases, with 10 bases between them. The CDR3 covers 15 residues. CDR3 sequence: CASSESQGNNSPLHF. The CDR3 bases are TGCGCCAGCAGTGAGTCTCAGGGGAACAATTCACCCCTCCACTTT.

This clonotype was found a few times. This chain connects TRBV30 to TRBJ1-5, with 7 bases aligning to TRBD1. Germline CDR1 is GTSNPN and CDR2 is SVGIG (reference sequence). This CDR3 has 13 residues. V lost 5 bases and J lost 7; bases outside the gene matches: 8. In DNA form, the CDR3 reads TGTGCCTGGGGAGACAGGGACGGACAGCCCCAGCATTTT. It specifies CAWGDRDGQPQHF. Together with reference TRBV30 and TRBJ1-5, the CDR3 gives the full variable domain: SQTIHQWPATLVQPVGSPLSLECTVEGTSNPNLYWYRQAAGRGLQLLFYSVGIGQISSEVPQNLSASRPQDRQFILSSKKLLLSDSGFYLCAWGDRDGQPQHFGDGTRLSIL.